These 19 T cell receptor beta chains were all obtained from the same sample, sequenced in a study of T cell responses to AZD1222 COVID-19 vaccine. Sequenced by immunoSEQ multiplex PCR; TCRdb stores in-frame clones only, minus some. The data show about 160,000 clones, roughly 90% seen once. The sample consisted of peripheral blood, taken 28 days after the second AZD1222 dose. All receptors come from an adult who received the AZD1222 COVID-19 vaccine.

This clone was found once. The chain employs TRBV5-1 and TRBJ2-3; no reliable D call. The CDR3 totals 13 residues. Trimming cost V 1 base and J 4 bases, with 7 bases left between them. Per the germline V gene, CDR1 is SGHRS and CDR2 is YFSETQ. CDR3 protein: CASSLSVPDTQYF. The CDR3 nucleotides read TGCGCCAGCAGCTTGAGTGTCCCAGATACGCAGTATTTT.

This chain links TRBV27 with TRBJ1-2; TRBD1 matches 8 bases. This CDR3 is built from 15 residues. V lost 5 bases, J lost 4 bases, and 9 bases stayed unmatched. Germline CDR1 reads MNHEY; CDR2 reads SMNVEV (reference sequence). The CDR3 DNA reads TGTGCCAGCAGTCCAGACAGGGGATGGTCCTATGGCTACACCTTC. Translated: CASSPDRGWSYGYTF.

The gene calls are TRBV4-3 and TRBJ2-7, with D possibly being TRBD1 (5 bases). V dropped 1 base and J dropped 6 bases, with 13 bases sitting between them. The germline V gene has CDR1 LGHNA and CDR2 YSLEER. The CDR3 sequence is 14 residues long. The CDR3 reads CASSQGPGPGEQYF. The CDR3 DNA reads TGCGCCAGCAGCCAAGGCCCAGGGCCCGGCGAGCAGTACTTC.

The V and J genes are TRBV6-1 and TRBJ2-3, with 14 bases aligning to TRBD2. Germline CDR1 MNHNS, CDR2 SASEGT. The CDR3 runs to 17 residues. V was clipped by 2 bases and J by 4 bases; unmatched bases: 5. The CDR3 reads CASSELGTSGRPDTQYF. The CDR3 DNA reads TGTGCCAGCAGTGAATTGGGGACTAGCGGGAGACCAGATACGCAGTATTTT.

The CDR3 nucleotides are TGCGCCAGCAGCTTGTTCCCGGACTATGGCTACACCTTC. Translating it yields CASSLFPDYGYTF. The chain combines TRBV5-1 with TRBJ1-2, with D unclear. CDR1 SGHRS and CDR2 YFSETQ come from the germline V gene. V was trimmed by 1 base and J by 3 bases, leaving 7 bases between them. The CDR3 spans 13 residues. The variable domain in full, with the rest retrieved from reference TRBV5-1 and TRBJ1-2, is KAGVTQTPRYLIKTRGQQVTLSCSPISGHRSVSWYQQTPGQGLQFLFEYFSETQRNKGNFPGRFSGRQFSNSRSEMNVSTLELGDSALYLCASSLFPDYGYTFGSGTRLTVV.

This clone has only one observation. The rearrangement uses TRBV11-3 and TRBJ2-1; D uncertain. The ends were cut back, 5 bases at V and 0 bases at J, with 8 bases in the middle. From germline, CDR1 is SGHNT and CDR2 YENEEA. The CDR3 is 14 amino acids. CDR3 sequence reads: CASSPRSSYNEQFF. Here the CDR3 DNA reads TGTGCCAGCAGCCCGAGGAGCTCCTACAATGAGCAGTTCTTC.

The rearrangement joins TRBV3-1 (or the pseudogene TRBV3-2) to TRBJ2-7; the D is unclear. V was shortened by 1 base and J by 0 bases, with 10 bases between the two germline ends. Germline lookup yields CDR1 LGHDT and CDR2 YNNKEL (reference sequence). The CDR3 loop spans 15 amino acids. The CDR3 region is CASSQGSAASYEQYF. CDR3 nucleotides: TGTGCCAGCAGCCAAGGATCGGCAGCCTCCTACGAGCAGTACTTC.

The chain joins TRBV9 to TRBJ2-3, with 14 bases matching TRBD2. Germline CDR1 and CDR2: SGDLS and YYNGEE. This CDR3 has 16 residues. V dropped 4 bases and J dropped 2; count of bases not matched to a gene: 3. Here the CDR3 reads CASSLTSGRATDTQYF. CDR3 nucleotide sequence: TGTGCCAGCAGCTTGACTAGCGGGAGGGCCACAGATACGCAGTATTTT.

Written as DNA, the CDR3 is TGTGCCTGGAGTGCGGGATCGCAACGGAGTTCACCCCTCCACTTT. It yields the protein CAWSAGSQRSSPLHF. The rearrangement uses TRBV30 and TRBJ1-6, with D unresolved. Germline V gives CDR1 GTSNPN, CDR2 SVGIG (reference sequence). The length of the CDR3 is 15 residues. V was clipped by 1 base and J by 9 bases, with 16 bases between them.

The chain links TRBV11-3 to TRBJ1-1, with a weak D call TRBD1 (5 bases). Germline V CDR1 and CDR2: SGHNT, YENEEA. Trimming stripped 4 bases from V and 2 bases from J, with 14 bases between. The CDR3 covers 15 residues. CDR3: CASSSPGRGNTEAFF. The CDR3 DNA follows: TGTGCCAGCAGCTCCCCGGGAAGGGGAAACACTGAAGCTTTCTTT.

The chain couples TRBV9 to TRBJ1-1; D is unclear. Germline V lookup: CDR1 SGDLS, CDR2 YYNGEE. The CDR3 extends over 17 amino acids. With 3 bases removed from V and 4 bases from J, the gap between germline ends came to 22 bases. The CDR3 nucleotides are TGTGCCAGCAGCGGAGGATGGTTAGATTCGGCCACCACTGAAGCTTTCTTT. Amino acid sequence: CASSGGWLDSATTEAFF.

The rearrangement uses TRBV11-3 and TRBJ2-7, with D unresolved. Per the germline V gene, CDR1 is SGHNT and CDR2 is YENEEA. Trimming stripped 5 bases from V and 0 bases from J, with 8 bases between. The CDR3 has 13 residues. In DNA, the CDR3 is TGTGCCAGCAGCCCGCCGAGCTCCTACGAGCAGTACTTC. Translation gives CASSPPSSYEQYF. The whole variable domain, filled in from reference TRBV11-3 and TRBJ2-7, reads EAGVVQSPRYKIIEKKQPVAFWCNPISGHNTLYWYLQNLGQGPELLIRYENEEAVDDSQLPKDRFSAERLKGVDSTLKIQPAELGDSAVYLCASSPPSSYEQYFGPGTRLTVT.

The DNA of the CDR3 is TGCGCCAGCAGCTTGAGCGGGAAAGCTCCCTACGAGCAGTACTTC. Translated, it gives CASSLSGKAPYEQYF. The chain recombines TRBV5-1 with TRBJ2-7; 7 bases fit TRBD2. Looked up from germline, CDR1 is SGHRS and CDR2 is YFSETQ. V was pared by 1 base and J by 2 bases, with 6 bases of the junction left unmatched. The CDR3 contains 15 residues.

The CDR3 loop is CASSGGRAQDNEQFF. The CDR3, as DNA: TGTGCCAGTAGTGGCGGGAGGGCACAAGATAATGAGCAGTTCTTC. The chain employs TRBV19 and TRBJ2-1, with TRBD2 identical over 9 bases. CDR3 length: 15 residues. V was clipped by 5 bases and J by 7 bases; unmatched bases: 9. Germline CDR1 and CDR2: LNHDA and SQIVND (reference sequence). The whole variable domain, remainder taken from reference TRBV19 and TRBJ2-1, is DGGITQSPKYLFRKEGQNVTLSCEQNLNHDAMYWYRQDPGQGLRLIYYSQIVNDFQKGDIAEGYSVSREKKESFPLTVTSAQKNPTAFYLCASSGGRAQDNEQFFGPGTRLTVL.

The V gene is TRBV7-8, the J gene TRBJ2-7; 9 nucleotides align to TRBD1. This CDR3 contains 15 residues. V was pared by 1 base and J by 4 bases, with 5 bases of the junction left unmatched. Germline lookup yields CDR1 SGHVS and CDR2 FQNEAQ. CDR3: CASSLGPGQGYEQYF. The CDR3 nucleotides read TGTGCCAGCAGCTTAGGACCGGGACAGGGTTACGAGCAGTACTTC. The entire variable domain, with the rest obtained from reference TRBV7-8 and TRBJ2-7, is as follows: GAGVSQSPRYKVAKRGQDVALRCDPISGHVSLFWYQQALGQGPEFLTYFQNEAQLDKSGLPSDRFFAERPEGSVSTLKIQRTQQEDSAVYLCASSLGPGQGYEQYFGPGTRLTVT.

The V call is TRBV6-5, the J call TRBJ2-3; tentative D call: TRBD1 (6 bases). From germline, CDR1 is MNHEY and CDR2 SVGAGI. V lost 3 bases and J 8 bases, leaving 18 bases between the germline ends. The CDR3 has 15 amino acids. CDR3 sequence reads: CASSYLGAGSGTQYF. Here the CDR3 DNA reads TGTGCCAGCAGTTATCTGGGGGCAGGGTCGGGTACGCAGTATTTT.

This chain links TRBV19 with TRBJ2-2; D not certain. The germline V gene has CDR1 LNHDA and CDR2 SQIVND (reference sequence). This CDR3 has 15 amino acids. V was trimmed by 6 bases and J by 2 bases, leaving 13 bases between them. CDR3 residues: CASSAGNLNTGELFF. CDR3 nucleotide sequence: TGTGCCAGTAGCGCTGGGAATCTTAACACCGGGGAGCTGTTTTTT.

The rearrangement joins TRBV11-3 to TRBJ1-1; TRBD1 agrees at 8 bases. The germline V gene has CDR1 SGHNT and CDR2 YENEEA. The CDR3 spans 17 residues. J lost 6 bases, V lost 2 bases, and 14 bases had no gene match. CDR3 nucleotides: TGTGCCAGCAGCTTAAGTATCAGGGGGCTGGAGTCCGCTGAAGCTTTCTTT. Residues: CASSLSIRGLESAEAFF.

V gene TRBV30 combines with J gene TRBJ2-3; D not resolved. Trimming shortened V by 0 bases and J by 7 bases, and 5 bases separated the two germline ends. CDR3 length: 11 residues. From germline, CDR1 is GTSNPN and CDR2 SVGIG (reference sequence). The CDR3 DNA is TGTGCCTGGAGTGTCCCTAATACGCAGTATTTT. This gives the protein CAWSVPNTQYF.